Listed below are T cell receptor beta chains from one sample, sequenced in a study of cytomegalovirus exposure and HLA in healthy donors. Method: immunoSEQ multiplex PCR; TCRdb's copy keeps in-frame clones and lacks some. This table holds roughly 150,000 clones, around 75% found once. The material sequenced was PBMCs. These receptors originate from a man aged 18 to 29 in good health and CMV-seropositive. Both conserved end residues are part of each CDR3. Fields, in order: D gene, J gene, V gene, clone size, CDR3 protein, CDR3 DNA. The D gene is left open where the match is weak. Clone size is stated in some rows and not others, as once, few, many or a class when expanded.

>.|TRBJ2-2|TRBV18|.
CASSPPGGNRANTGELFF
TGTGCCAGCTCACCACCCGGGGGAAACAGAGCGAACACCGGGGAGCTGTTTTTT
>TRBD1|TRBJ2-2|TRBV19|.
CASSIPGQGPGELFF
TGTGCCAGTAGTATACCGGGACAGGGCCCCGGGGAGCTGTTTTTT
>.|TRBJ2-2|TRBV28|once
CASSLRTSTRELFF
TGTGCCAGCAGCCTACGGACTTCCACCAGGGAGCTGTTTTTT
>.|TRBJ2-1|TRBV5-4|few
CASSSPSPGIEQFF
TGTGCCAGCAGCTCCCCCAGCCCCGGGATTGAGCAGTTCTTC
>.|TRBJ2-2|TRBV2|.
CASSEALSVYGELFF
TGTGCCAGCAGTGAAGCGCTTAGTGTTTACGGGGAGCTGTTTTTT
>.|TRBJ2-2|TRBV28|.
CASSLDSFRAGELFF
TGTGCCAGCAGTCTCGACAGCTTCCGGGCCGGGGAGCTGTTTTTT
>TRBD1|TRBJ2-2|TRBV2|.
CASSVGQGITGELFF
TGTGCCAGCAGTGTCGGACAGGGGATTACCGGGGAGCTGTTTTTT
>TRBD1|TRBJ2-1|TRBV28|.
CASGRGQGGHRDSYNEQFF
TGTGCCAGCGGGCGGGGACAGGGGGGTCATAGAGACTCCTACAATGAGCAGTTCTTC
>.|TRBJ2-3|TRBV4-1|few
CASSQERETDTQYF
TGCGCCAGCAGCCAAGAACGGGAGACAGATACGCAGTATTTT
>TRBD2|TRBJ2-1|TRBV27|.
CASKTSGRSDEQFF
TGTGCCAGCAAAACTAGCGGGAGGAGTGATGAGCAGTTCTTC
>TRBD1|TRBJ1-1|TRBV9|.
CASIPRGRDTEAFF
TGTGCCAGCATCCCCAGGGGGCGAGACACTGAAGCTTTCTTT
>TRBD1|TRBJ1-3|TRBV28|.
CASSGQDRAGNTIYF
TGTGCCAGCAGCGGACAGGATCGGGCTGGAAACACCATATATTTT
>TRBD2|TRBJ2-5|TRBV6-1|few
CASRTSGETQYF
TGTGCCAGCCGGACTAGCGGAGAGACCCAGTACTTC
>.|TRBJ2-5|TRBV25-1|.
CASSESVGWEQYF
TGTGCCAGCAGTGAGTCTGTGGGGTGGGAGCAGTACTTC
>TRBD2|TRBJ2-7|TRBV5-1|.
CASTRNPSLAGRDEQYF
TGCGCCAGCACCAGAAACCCCAGCCTAGCGGGAAGGGACGAGCAGTACTTC
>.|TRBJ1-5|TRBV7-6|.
CASSPDRNQPQHF
TGTGCCAGCAGCCCCGACAGAAATCAGCCCCAGCATTTT
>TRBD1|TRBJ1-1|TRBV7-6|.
CASSEQGSEAFF
TGTGCCAGCAGCGAACAGGGGTCTGAAGCTTTCTTT
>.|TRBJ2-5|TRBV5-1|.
CASSLTSMGETQYF
TGCGCCAGCAGCTTGACTAGTATGGGAGAGACCCAGTACTTC
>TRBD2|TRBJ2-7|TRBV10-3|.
CAISDRLAGVGYEQYF
TGTGCCATCAGTGATCGGCTAGCGGGAGTTGGGTACGAGCAGTACTTC
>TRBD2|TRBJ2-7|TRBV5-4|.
CASSISGRTGYEQYF
TGTGCCAGCAGCATAAGCGGGAGGACTGGATACGAGCAGTACTTC
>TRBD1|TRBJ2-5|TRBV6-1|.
CASNRGRVEETQYF
TGTGCCAGTAACAGGGGGCGTGTTGAAGAGACCCAGTACTTC
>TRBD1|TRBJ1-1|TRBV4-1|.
CASSQLRTGGTEAFF
TGCGCCAGCAGCCAGCTACGGACAGGGGGCACTGAAGCTTTCTTT
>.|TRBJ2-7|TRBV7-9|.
CASSPSEREQYF
TGTGCCAGCAGCCCATCGGAGCGCGAGCAGTACTTC
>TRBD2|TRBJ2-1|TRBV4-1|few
CASSQGLAGGAQFF
TGCGCCAGCAGCCAGGGACTAGCGGGAGGGGCGCAGTTCTTC
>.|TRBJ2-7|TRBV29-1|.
CSVRQVFSYEQYF
TGCAGCGTGCGACAGGTTTTCTCCTACGAGCAGTACTTC
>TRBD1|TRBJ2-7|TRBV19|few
CASSIQGVSYEQYF
TGTGCCAGTAGTATACAGGGGGTCTCCTACGAGCAGTACTTC
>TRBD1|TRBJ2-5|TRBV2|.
CASRATGVQGETQYF
TGTGCCAGCAGGGCTACAGGGGTCCAGGGAGAGACCCAGTACTTC
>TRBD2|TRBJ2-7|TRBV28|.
CASRTSGRIYEQYF
TGTGCCAGCAGGACTAGCGGGAGGATCTACGAGCAGTACTTC
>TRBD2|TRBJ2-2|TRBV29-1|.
CSVKTSGGGTGELFF
TGCAGCGTAAAAACTAGCGGGGGGGGCACCGGGGAGCTGTTTTTT
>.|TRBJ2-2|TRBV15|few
CATSRDPPWRDGELFF
TGTGCCACCAGCAGAGATCCTCCCTGGAGGGACGGGGAGCTGTTTTTT
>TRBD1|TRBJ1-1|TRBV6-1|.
CANRMTGTTEAFF
TGTGCCAACAGAATGACAGGGACCACTGAAGCTTTCTTT
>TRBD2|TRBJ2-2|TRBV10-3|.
CAISTGLGHTGELFF
TGTGCCATCAGCACGGGACTAGGACACACCGGGGAGCTGTTTTTT
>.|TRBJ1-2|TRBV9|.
CASSARILDGYTF
TGTGCCAGCAGCGCTAGGATACTGGATGGCTACACCTTC
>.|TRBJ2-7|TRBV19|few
CASSLPGYEQYF
TGTGCCAGTAGTTTGCCGGGCTACGAGCAGTACTTC
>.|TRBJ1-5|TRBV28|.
CASSLYRVSQPQHF
TGTGCCAGCAGTTTATACAGGGTTTCACAGCCCCAGCATTTT
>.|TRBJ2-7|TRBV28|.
CASRAGEGSYEQYF
TGTGCCAGCAGAGCCGGGGAAGGCTCCTACGAGCAGTACTTC
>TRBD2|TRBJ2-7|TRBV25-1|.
CASSDPGTSGRSYEQYF
TGTGCCAGCAGTGACCCAGGGACTAGCGGGAGGTCGTACGAGCAGTACTTC
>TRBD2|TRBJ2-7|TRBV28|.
CASSLGLAGGYEQYF
TGTGCCAGCAGCCTGGGACTAGCGGGAGGATACGAGCAGTACTTC
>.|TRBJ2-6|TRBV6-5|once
CASSYSRVPGANVLTF
TGTGCCAGCAGTTACTCTCGGGTTCCTGGGGCCAACGTCCTGACTTTC
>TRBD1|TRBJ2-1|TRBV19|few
CASKRRDRDLSSNEQFF
TGTGCCAGTAAGAGGAGGGACAGGGACCTTAGCAGCAATGAGCAGTTCTTC